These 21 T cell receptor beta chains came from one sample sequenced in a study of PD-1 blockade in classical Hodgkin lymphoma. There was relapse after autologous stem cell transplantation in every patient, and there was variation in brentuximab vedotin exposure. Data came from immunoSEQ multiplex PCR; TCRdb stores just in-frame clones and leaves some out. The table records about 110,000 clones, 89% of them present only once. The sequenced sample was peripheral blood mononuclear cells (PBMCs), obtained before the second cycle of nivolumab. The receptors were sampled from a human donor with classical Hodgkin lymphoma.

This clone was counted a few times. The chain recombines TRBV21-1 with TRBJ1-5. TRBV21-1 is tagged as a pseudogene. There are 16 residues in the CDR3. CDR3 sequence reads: CASSKSHREGNQPQHF. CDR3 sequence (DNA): TGTGCCAGCAGCAAGTCACACCGGGAAGGCAATCAGCCCCAGCATTTT.

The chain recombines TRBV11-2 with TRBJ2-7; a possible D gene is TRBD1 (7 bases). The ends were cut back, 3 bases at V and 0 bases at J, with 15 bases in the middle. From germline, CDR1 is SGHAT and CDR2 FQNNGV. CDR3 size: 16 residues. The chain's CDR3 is CASSLVPGGGSYEQYF. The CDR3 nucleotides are TGTGCCAGCAGCTTGGTCCCAGGGGGAGGCTCCTACGAGCAGTACTTC.

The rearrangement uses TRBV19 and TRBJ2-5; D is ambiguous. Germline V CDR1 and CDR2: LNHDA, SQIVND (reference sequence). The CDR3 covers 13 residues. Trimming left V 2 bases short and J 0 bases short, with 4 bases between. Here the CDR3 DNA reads TGTGCCAGTAGTATAAAGTACCAAGAGACCCAGTACTTC. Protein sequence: CASSIKYQETQYF.

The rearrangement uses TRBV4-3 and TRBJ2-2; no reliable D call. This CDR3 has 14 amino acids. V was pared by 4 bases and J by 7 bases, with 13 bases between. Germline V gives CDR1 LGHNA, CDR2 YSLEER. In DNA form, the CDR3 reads TGCGCCAGCAGCCCGTCAAGTAGTGGCGGGGAGCTGTTTTTT. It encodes CASSPSSSGGELFF.

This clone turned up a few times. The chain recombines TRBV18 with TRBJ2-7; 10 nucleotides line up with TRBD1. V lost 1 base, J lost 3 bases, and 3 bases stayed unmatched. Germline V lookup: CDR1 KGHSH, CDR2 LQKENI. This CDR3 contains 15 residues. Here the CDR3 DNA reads TGTGCCAGCTCACCACGACAGGGGGCCATCTACGAGCAGTACTTC. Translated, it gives CASSPRQGAIYEQYF.

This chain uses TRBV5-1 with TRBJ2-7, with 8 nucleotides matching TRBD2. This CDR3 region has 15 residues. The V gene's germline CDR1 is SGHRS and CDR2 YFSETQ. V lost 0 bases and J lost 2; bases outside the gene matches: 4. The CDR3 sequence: CASSLALAGTYEQYF. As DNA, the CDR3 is TGCGCCAGCAGCTTGGCGCTAGCGGGTACCTACGAGCAGTACTTC.

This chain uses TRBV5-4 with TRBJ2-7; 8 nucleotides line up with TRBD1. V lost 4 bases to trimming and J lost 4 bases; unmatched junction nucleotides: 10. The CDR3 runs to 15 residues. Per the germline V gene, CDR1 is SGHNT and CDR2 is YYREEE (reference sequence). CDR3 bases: TGTGCCAGCAGCCAAGACCAGGGGGCCTTATACGAGCAGTACTTC. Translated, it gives CASSQDQGALYEQYF.

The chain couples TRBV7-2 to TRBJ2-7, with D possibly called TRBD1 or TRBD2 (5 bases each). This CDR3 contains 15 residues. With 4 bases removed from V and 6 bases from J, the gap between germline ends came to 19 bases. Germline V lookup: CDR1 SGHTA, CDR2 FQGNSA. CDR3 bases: TGTGCCAGCAGCTCAGCCGGGACCTGGGGCCTCGAGCAGTACTTC. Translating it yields CASSSAGTWGLEQYF.

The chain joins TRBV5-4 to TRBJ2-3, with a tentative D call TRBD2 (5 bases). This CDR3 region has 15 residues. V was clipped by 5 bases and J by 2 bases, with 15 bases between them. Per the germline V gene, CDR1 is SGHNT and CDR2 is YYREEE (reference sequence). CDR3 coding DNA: TGTGCCAGCAGAGAAATTCGGGGTAACACAGATACGCAGTATTTT. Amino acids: CASREIRGNTDTQYF.

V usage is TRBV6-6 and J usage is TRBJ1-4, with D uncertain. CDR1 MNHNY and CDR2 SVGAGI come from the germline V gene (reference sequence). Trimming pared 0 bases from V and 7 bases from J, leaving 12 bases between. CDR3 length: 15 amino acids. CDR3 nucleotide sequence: TGTGCCAGCAGTTACTCGAATACGGGGATTGAAAAACTGTTTTTT. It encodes CASSYSNTGIEKLFF.

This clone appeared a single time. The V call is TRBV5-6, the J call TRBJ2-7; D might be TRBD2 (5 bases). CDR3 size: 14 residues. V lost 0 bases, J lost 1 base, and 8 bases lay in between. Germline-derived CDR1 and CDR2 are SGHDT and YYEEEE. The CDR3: CASSLEGVSYEQYF. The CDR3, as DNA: TGTGCCAGCAGCTTGGAGGGAGTATCCTACGAGCAGTACTTC.

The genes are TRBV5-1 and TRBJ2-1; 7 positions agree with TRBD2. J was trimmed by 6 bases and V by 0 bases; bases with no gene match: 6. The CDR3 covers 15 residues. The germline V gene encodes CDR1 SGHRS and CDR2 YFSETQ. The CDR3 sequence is CASSLGTSVGNEQFF. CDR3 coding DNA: TGCGCCAGCAGCTTGGGGACTAGTGTCGGCAATGAGCAGTTCTTC. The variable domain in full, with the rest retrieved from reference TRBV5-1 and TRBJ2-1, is KAGVTQTPRYLIKTRGQQVTLSCSPISGHRSVSWYQQTPGQGLQFLFEYFSETQRNKGNFPGRFSGRQFSNSRSEMNVSTLELGDSALYLCASSLGTSVGNEQFFGPGTRLTVL.

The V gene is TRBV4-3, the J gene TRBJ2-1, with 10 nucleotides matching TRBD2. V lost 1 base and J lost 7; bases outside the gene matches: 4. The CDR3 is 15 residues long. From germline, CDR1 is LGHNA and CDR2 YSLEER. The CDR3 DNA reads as TGCGCCAGCAGCCAAGTAGCGGGGGGTATGAATGAGCAGTTCTTC. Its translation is CASSQVAGGMNEQFF.

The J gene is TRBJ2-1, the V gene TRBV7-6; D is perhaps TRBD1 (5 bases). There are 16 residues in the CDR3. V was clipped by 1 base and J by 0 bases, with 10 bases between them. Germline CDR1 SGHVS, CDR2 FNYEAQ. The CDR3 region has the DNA TGTGCCAGCAGCTTAGTGGGCAGGGACTCCTACAATGAGCAGTTCTTC. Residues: CASSLVGRDSYNEQFF. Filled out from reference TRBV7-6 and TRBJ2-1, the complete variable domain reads GAGVSQSPRYKVTKRGQDVALRCDPISGHVSLYWYRQALGQGPEFLTYFNYEAQQDKSGLPNDRFSAERPEGSISTLTIQRTEQRDSAMYRCASSLVGRDSYNEQFFGPGTRLTVL.

The CDR3 here is CASSLGGTEANEQFF. In nucleotides, the CDR3 is TGTGCCAGCAGCCTGGGAGGGACTGAAGCCAATGAGCAGTTCTTC. This sequence joins TRBV5-4 and TRBJ2-1; 7 bases align to TRBD2. The CDR3 sequence is 15 residues long. Germline loops: CDR1 SGHNT, CDR2 YYREEE (reference sequence). V lost 4 bases to trimming and J lost 6 bases; unmatched junction nucleotides: 10.

The CDR3 nucleotides are TGTGCCAGCCGTCCCTCGGGGGTCTACGAGCAGTACTTC. This codes for CASRPSGVYEQYF. V and J are TRBV7-9 and TRBJ2-7, with D possibly TRBD2 on 6 matching bases. The CDR3 has 13 amino acids. Trimming removed 8 bases at V and 3 bases at J, with 14 bases between. Germline CDR1 SEHNR, CDR2 FQNEAQ (reference sequence).

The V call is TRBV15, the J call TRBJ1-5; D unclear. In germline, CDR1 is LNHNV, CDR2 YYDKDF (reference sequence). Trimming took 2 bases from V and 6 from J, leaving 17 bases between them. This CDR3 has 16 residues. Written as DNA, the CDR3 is TGTGCCACCAGCAGACAGGACCTCCCAAGAGGTCAGCCCCAGCATTTT. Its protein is CATSRQDLPRGQPQHF.

CDR3 sequence reads: CATSLGQALSGANVLTF. CDR3 nucleotides: TGTGCCACCAGCTTGGGACAGGCTCTCTCTGGGGCCAACGTCCTGACTTTC. This chain connects TRBV15 to TRBJ2-6, with TRBD1 matching 8 bases. V was clipped by 5 bases and J by 0 bases; unmatched bases: 6. CDR1 and CDR2 (germline): LNHNV, YYDKDF (reference sequence). CDR3 length equals 17 residues.

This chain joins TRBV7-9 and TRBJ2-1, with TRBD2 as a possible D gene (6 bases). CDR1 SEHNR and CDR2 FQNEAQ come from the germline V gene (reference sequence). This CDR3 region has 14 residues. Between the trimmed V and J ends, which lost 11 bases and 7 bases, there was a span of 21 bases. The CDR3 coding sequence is TGTGCCGGAGAACTAGCTCCGGAGAAGAATGAGCAGTTCTTC. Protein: CAGELAPEKNEQFF.

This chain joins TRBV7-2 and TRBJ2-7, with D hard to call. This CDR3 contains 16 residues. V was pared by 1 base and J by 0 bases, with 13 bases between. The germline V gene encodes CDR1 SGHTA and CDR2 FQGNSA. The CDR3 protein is CASSLGGRRSSYEQYF. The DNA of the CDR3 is TGTGCCAGCAGCTTAGGAGGCAGAAGGTCCTCCTACGAGCAGTACTTC. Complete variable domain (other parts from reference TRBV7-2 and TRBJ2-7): GAGVSQSPSNKVTEKGKDVELRCDPISGHTALYWYRQSLGQGLEFLIYFQGNSAPDKSGLPSDRFSAERTGGSVSTLTIQRTQQEDSAVYLCASSLGGRRSSYEQYFGPGTRLTVT.

CDR3 region: CASRGLGDSTGELFF. The CDR3 bases are TGTGCCAGCAGGGGATTGGGGGATTCCACCGGGGAGCTGTTTTTT. The chain carries TRBV6-1 and TRBJ2-2; D is perhaps TRBD1 or TRBD2 (5 bases each). This CDR3 contains 15 residues. The germline V gene has CDR1 MNHNS and CDR2 SASEGT. V lost 6 bases and J lost 4, with 15 bases in between.